This T cell receptor beta chain is drawn from a study of cytomegalovirus exposure and HLA in healthy donors. Study-wide points: Rarity marked most TCR sequences, yet some public TCRs occurred in many donors. A list of 150 or so TCR beta chains associated with cytomegalovirus was given. Three of the chains that were CMV-associated were confirmed in vitro to be specific for CMV antigens.

The donors were part of the approximately 120-subject validation cohort, which stood apart from the roughly 730-subject first cohort. With regard to this clone: Its cognate antigen is unknown.

Profiled with immunoSEQ multiplex PCR; TCRdb holds only in-frame clones, not every one. This sample has about 330,000 clones, with roughly 90% found just once. What was sequenced was PBMCs. The clonotype was recovered from a woman aged 18-35 years in good health and CMV-seronegative.

CDR3 coding DNA: TGTGCCAGCAGCCCCGGACAGGGGGCAATCTATGGCTACACCTTC. Translated: CASSPGQGAIYGYTF. This chain links TRBV7-9 with TRBJ1-2; 11 bases line up with TRBD1. Looked up from germline, CDR1 is SEHNR and CDR2 is FQNEAQ (reference sequence). J gave up 4 bases and V 5 bases, and 6 bases lay outside the gene matches. CDR3 size: 15 residues. Looking up the rest from reference TRBV7-9 and TRBJ1-2 gives the full variable domain: DTGVSQNPRHKITKRGQNVTFRCDPISEHNRLYWYRQTLGQGPEFLTYFQNEAQLEKSRLLSDRFSAERPKGSFSTLEIQRTEQGDSAMYLCASSPGQGAIYGYTFGSGTRLTVV.